This T cell receptor (beta chain) appears in the sequencing data of a study of cytomegalovirus exposure and HLA in healthy donors. The protocol was immunoSEQ multiplex PCR, while the TCRdb copy is restricted to in-frame clones and leaves out a portion. The sample gives 250,000 to 400,000 clones, about 90% of which show up once; over 1% is in the top ten. The germline CDR1 and CDR2 sequences are MDHEN and SYDVKM. V lost 2 bases and J lost 0, with 14 bases in between. The CDR3 loop spans 16 amino acids. Material: PBMCs. This receptor was identified in a woman in her twenties or thirties in good health and CMV-seropositive. V is TRBV28 and J is TRBJ2-7; D might be TRBD2 (7 bases). The CDR3 region has the DNA TGTGCCAGCAGTTTAGGGGGGGCCCGGAGCTCCTACGAGCAGTACTTC. Its translation is CASSLGGARSSYEQYF.